The 9 T cell receptor beta chains below all came from one sample that was sequenced in a study of T cells after yellow fever vaccination. TCRdb re-derived calls from the 5' RACE reads in MiXCR, one entry per CDR3 protein. The sample has a few hundred thousand distinct CDR3 sequences, roughly 6.8% seen once. The sequences come from PBMCs, collected around 45 days after the first yellow fever vaccination. These TCRs come from a man between 18 and 35 years old who received the YFV17D yellow fever vaccine.

This clonotype was observed a handful of times. CDR3 sequence: CASSQGRGVESGYTF. CDR3 DNA: TGTGCCAGCAGCCAGGGACGCGGGGTAGAAAGTGGCTACACCTTC. This chain connects TRBV3-1 to TRBJ1-2; D is perhaps TRBD1 (5 bases). Germline loops: CDR1 LGHDT, CDR2 YNNKEL (reference sequence). Trimming stripped 3 bases from V and 7 bases from J, with 18 bases between. This CDR3 comprises 15 residues.

This clonotype was observed a few times. The J gene is TRBJ1-6, the V gene TRBV6-2 or TRBV6-3; D is undetermined. V was pared by 2 bases and J by 6 bases, with 11 bases between. The CDR3 runs 15 residues. Germline V lookup: CDR1 MNHEY, CDR2 SVGEGT. CDR3 region: CASSYPPGSNSPLHF. The CDR3, as DNA: TGTGCCAGCAGTTACCCACCGGGGTCTAATTCACCCCTCCACTTT.

The chain couples TRBV20-1 to TRBJ2-3, with 7 bases identical to TRBD2. This CDR3 is built from 16 residues. Germline assignment: CDR1 DFQATT and CDR2 SNEGSKA (reference sequence). The V and J ends lost 4 bases and 5 bases, in that order; junction bases with no gene match: 15. CDR3 sequence reads: CSAIWPSGGRGDTQYF. The CDR3, as DNA: TGCAGTGCTATCTGGCCGTCGGGGGGACGGGGAGATACGCAGTATTTT.

This clonotype occurred a few times. This chain uses TRBV20-1 with TRBJ1-3; 7 positions agree with TRBD1. CDR3 length equals 15 residues. J gave up 2 bases and V 3 bases, and 7 bases lay outside the gene matches. Germline V gene data show CDR1 as DFQATT and CDR2 as SNEGSKA (reference sequence). CDR3 protein: CSARVTTGAGNTIYF. The DNA for the CDR3 is TGCAGTGCTAGGGTTACCACAGGGGCTGGAAACACCATATATTTT.

V gene TRBV27 combines with J gene TRBJ2-7, with 7 positions matching TRBD1. The trim removed 7 bases at V and 0 bases at J, leaving 9 bases unmatched. The CDR3 is 15 amino acids. Germline values: CDR1 MNHEY, CDR2 SMNVEV (reference sequence). The CDR3 region has the DNA TGTGCCAGCACTACCACCAGGGACAGCTCCTACGAGCAGTACTTC. The encoded protein is CASTTTRDSSYEQYF.

This clonotype was seen a handful of times. V and J are TRBV5-6 and TRBJ2-1; D is perhaps TRBD1 or TRBD2 (5 bases each). The CDR3 runs 13 residues. Trimming shortened V by 4 bases and J by 3 bases, and 8 bases separated the two germline ends. Germline V gene data show CDR1 as SGHDT and CDR2 as YYEEEE. This chain's CDR3 is CASSTGGYNEQFF. In DNA, the CDR3 is TGTGCCAGCAGCACTGGGGGCTACAATGAGCAGTTCTTC.

This clonotype was seen more than once but under ten times. The chain is built from TRBV6-1 and TRBJ2-3, with D possibly being TRBD2 (8 bases). The V and J ends lost 4 bases and 6 bases respectively, with 23 bases between them. The germline V gene has CDR1 MNHNS and CDR2 SASEGT. The CDR3 consists of 17 residues. The CDR3 protein is CASSADRVSGGGDTQYF. In DNA, the CDR3 is TGTGCCAGCAGTGCCGACAGGGTCAGCGGGGGAGGGGATACGCAGTATTTT.

V and J are TRBV7-9 and TRBJ2-2; D not resolved. There are 13 residues in the CDR3. Trimming stripped 5 bases from V and 6 bases from J, with 10 bases between. Germline V CDR1 and CDR2: SEHNR, FQNEAQ (reference sequence). For the CDR3, the DNA is TGTGCCAGCAGCCCGAACGAGGCCGGGGAGCTGTTTTTT. Its protein product is CASSPNEAGELFF. Together with reference TRBV7-9 and TRBJ2-2, the CDR3 gives the full variable domain: DTGVSQNPRHKITKRGQNVTFRCDPISEHNRLYWYRQTLGQGPEFLTYFQNEAQLEKSRLLSDRFSAERPKGSFSTLEIQRTEQGDSAMYLCASSPNEAGELFFGEGSRLTVL.

In its sample, this clonotype was seen a few times. The CDR3 region has the DNA TGCGCCAGCAGCCAAGATTTTTGGGGGAACGCTAACTATGGCTACACCTTC. Translation gives CASSQDFWGNANYGYTF. The J gene is TRBJ1-2, the V gene TRBV4-3; a weak D match, TRBD1 (5 bases). V gave up 0 bases and J gave up 0 bases, with 14 bases separating them. This CDR3 has 17 residues. CDR1 LGHNA and CDR2 YSLEER come from the germline V gene.